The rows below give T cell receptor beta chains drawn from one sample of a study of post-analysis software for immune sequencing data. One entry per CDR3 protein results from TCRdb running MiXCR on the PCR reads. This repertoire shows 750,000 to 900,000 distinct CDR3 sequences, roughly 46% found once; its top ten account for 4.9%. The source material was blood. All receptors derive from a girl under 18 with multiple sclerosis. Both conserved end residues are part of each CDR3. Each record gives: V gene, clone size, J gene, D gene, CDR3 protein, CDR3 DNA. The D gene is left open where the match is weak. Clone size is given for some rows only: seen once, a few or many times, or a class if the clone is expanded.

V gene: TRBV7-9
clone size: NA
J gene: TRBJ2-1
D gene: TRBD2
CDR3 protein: CASTAGSGIDNEQFF
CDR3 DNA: TGTGCCAGCACCGCGGGGAGCGGGATTGACAATGAGCAGTTCTTC

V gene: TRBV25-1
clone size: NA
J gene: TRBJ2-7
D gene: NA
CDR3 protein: CASRVAGRPEQYF
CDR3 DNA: TGTGCCAGCAGGGTGGCGGGACGGCCTGAGCAGTACTTC

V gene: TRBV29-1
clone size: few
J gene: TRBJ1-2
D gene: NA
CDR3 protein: CSSGRFGDGYTF
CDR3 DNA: TGCAGCTCGGGTAGATTTGGTGATGGCTACACCTTC

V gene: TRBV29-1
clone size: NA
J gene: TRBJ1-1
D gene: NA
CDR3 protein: CSVESRANTEAFF
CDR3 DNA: TGCAGCGTTGAATCCAGGGCTAACACTGAAGCTTTCTTT

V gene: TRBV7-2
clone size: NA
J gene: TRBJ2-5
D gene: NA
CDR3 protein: CASSLWTLPNPQETQYF
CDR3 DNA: TGTGCCAGCAGCTTATGGACTCTCCCAAACCCCCAGGAGACCCAGTACTTC

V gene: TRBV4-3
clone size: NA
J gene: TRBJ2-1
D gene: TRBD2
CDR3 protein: CASSQARGLAGGPEQFF
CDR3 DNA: TGCGCCAGCAGCCAAGCCCGGGGACTAGCGGGAGGCCCTGAGCAGTTCTTC

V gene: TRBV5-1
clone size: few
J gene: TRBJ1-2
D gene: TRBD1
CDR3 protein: CASSPRTGPDYGYTF
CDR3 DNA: TGCGCCAGCAGCCCCAGGACAGGGCCTGACTATGGCTACACCTTC

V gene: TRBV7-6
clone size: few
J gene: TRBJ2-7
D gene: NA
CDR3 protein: CASSTRDGYSYEQYF
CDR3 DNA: TGTGCCAGCAGCACACGGGACGGCTACTCCTACGAGCAGTACTTC

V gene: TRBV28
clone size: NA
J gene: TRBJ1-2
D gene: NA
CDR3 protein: CASSLRRGIANYGYTF
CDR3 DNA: TGTGCCAGCAGCCTAAGGCGGGGGATAGCTAACTATGGCTACACCTTC

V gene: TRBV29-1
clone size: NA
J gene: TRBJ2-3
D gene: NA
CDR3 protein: CSVAPGLPRATADTQYF
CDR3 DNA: TGCAGCGTTGCCCCGGGACTCCCGAGGGCCACAGCGGATACGCAGTATTTT

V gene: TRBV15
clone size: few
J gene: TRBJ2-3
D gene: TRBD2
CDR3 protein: CATGLADGVTQYF
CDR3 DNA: TGTGCCACGGGACTAGCGGATGGGGTTACGCAGTATTTT

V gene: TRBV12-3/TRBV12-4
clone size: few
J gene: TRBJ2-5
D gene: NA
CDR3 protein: CASSPDAIETQYF
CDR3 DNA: TGTGCCAGCAGTCCCGACGCCATTGAGACCCAGTACTTC

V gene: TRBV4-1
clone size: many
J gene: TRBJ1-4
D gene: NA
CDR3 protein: CASSQEEGVRGEKLFF
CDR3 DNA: TGCGCCAGCAGCCAAGAAGAGGGGGTGCGAGGTGAAAAACTGTTTTTT

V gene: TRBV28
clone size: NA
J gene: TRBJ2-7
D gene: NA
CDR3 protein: CASKGKAGRGEQYF
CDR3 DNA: TGTGCCAGCAAAGGAAAGGCCGGTCGGGGTGAGCAGTACTTC

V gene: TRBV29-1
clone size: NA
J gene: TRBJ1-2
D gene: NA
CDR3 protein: CSAHPGDGAGGYTF
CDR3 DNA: TGCAGCGCGCATCCCGGAGACGGGGCTGGGGGCTACACCTTC

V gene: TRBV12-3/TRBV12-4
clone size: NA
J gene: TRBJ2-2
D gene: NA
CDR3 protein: CASSFGPNTGELFF
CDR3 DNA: TGTGCCAGCAGTTTTGGCCCTAACACCGGGGAGCTGTTTTTT

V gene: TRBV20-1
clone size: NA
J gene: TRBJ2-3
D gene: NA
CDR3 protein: CSARHGTDTQYF
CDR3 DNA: TGCAGTGCTAGGCACGGGACAGATACGCAGTATTTT

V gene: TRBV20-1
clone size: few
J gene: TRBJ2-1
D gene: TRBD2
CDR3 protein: CSARDPSGRAYNEQFF
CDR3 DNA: TGCAGTGCTAGAGATCCGAGCGGGAGGGCCTACAATGAGCAGTTCTTC

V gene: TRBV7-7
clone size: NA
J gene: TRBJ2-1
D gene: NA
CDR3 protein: CASSPSVTYSYNEQFF
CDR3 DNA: TGTGCTAGCAGCCCCTCGGTGACCTACTCCTACAATGAGCAGTTCTTC

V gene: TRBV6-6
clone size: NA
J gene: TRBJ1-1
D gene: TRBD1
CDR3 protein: CASRRQGMVVEAFF
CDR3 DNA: TGTGCCAGCAGACGACAGGGGATGGTGGTTGAAGCTTTCTTT

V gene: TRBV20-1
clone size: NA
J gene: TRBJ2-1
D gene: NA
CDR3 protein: CSASEGLRSYNEQFF
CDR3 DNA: TGCAGTGCTAGCGAGGGACTTCGCTCCTACAATGAGCAGTTCTTC

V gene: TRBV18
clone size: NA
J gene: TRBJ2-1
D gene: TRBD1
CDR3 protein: CASSPGTDRLEQFF
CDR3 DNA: TGTGCCAGCTCTCCAGGAACGGACAGGCTTGAGCAGTTCTTC

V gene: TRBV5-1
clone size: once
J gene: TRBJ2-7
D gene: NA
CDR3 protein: CASSFVAEAGEQYF
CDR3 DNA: TGCGCCAGCAGCTTCGTCGCGGAGGCGGGCGAGCAGTACTTC

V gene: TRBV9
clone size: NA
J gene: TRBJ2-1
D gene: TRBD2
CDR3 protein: CASSVESRLAGLYDEQFF
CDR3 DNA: TGTGCCAGCAGCGTAGAGTCCCGACTAGCGGGATTATACGATGAGCAGTTCTTC